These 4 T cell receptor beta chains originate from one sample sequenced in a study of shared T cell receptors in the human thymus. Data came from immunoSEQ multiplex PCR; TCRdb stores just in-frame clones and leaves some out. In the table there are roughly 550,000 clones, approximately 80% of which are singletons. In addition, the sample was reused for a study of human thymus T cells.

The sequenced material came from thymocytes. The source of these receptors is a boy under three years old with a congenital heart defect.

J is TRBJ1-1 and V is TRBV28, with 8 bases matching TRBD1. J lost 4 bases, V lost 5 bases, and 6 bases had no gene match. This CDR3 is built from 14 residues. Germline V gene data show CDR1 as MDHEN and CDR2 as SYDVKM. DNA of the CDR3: TGTGCCAGCAGTCCGCTGACAGGGGCCACTGAAGCTTTCTTT. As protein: CASSPLTGATEAFF.

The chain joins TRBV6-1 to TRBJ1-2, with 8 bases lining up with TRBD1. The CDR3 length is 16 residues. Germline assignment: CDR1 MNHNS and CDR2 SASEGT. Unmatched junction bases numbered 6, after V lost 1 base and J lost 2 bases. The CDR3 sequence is CASSEVGQAVNYGYTF. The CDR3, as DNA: TGTGCCAGCAGTGAAGTGGGACAGGCGGTGAACTATGGCTACACCTTC.

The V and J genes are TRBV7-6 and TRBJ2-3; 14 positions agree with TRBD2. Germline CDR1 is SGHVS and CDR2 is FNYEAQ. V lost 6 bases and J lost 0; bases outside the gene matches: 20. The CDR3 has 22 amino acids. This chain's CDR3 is CASSPNGLAGGSPIPSTDTQYF. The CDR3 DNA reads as TGTGCCAGCAGTCCGAACGGACTAGCGGGAGGCTCCCCGATCCCAAGCACAGATACGCAGTATTTT. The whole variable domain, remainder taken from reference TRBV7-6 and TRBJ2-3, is GAGVSQSPRYKVTKRGQDVALRCDPISGHVSLYWYRQALGQGPEFLTYFNYEAQQDKSGLPNDRFSAERPEGSISTLTIQRTEQRDSAMYRCASSPNGLAGGSPIPSTDTQYFGPGTRLTVL.

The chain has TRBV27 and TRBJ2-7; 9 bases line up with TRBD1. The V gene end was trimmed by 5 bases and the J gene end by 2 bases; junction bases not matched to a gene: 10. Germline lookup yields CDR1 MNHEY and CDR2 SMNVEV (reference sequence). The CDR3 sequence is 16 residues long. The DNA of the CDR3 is TGTGCCAGCAGTCCGAAAAGGGGACAGGGCCCCTACGAGCAGTACTTC. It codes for CASSPKRGQGPYEQYF.